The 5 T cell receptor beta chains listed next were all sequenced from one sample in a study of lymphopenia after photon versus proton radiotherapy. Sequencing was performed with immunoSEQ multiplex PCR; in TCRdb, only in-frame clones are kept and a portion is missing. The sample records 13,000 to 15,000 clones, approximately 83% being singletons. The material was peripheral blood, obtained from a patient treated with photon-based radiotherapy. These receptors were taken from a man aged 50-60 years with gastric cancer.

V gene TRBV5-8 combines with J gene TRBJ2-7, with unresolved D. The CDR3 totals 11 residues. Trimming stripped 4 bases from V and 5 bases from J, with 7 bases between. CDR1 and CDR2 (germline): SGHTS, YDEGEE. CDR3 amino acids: CASSIYHEQYF. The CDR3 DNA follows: TGTGCCAGCAGCATTTACCACGAGCAGTACTTC.

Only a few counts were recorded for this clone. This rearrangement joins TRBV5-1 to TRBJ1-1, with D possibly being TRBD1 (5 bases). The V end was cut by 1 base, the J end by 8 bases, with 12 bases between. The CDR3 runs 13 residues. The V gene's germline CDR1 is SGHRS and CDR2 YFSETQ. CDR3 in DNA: TGCGCCAGCAGCTTGAATCAGGGAGGCGAAGCTTTCTTT. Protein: CASSLNQGGEAFF.

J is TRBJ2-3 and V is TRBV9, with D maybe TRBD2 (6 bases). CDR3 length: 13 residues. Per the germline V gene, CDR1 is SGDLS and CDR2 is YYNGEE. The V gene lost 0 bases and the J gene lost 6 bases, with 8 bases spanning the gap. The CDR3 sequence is CASSVGLADTQYF. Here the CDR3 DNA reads TGTGCCAGCAGCGTAGGCCTAGCGGATACGCAGTATTTT.

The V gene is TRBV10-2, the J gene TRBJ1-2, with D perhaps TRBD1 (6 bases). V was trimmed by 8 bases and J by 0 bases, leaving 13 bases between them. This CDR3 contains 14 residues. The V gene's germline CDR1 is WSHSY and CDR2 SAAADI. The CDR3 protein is CASFVPGANYGYTF. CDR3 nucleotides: TGCGCCAGCTTCGTCCCAGGGGCTAACTATGGCTACACCTTC.

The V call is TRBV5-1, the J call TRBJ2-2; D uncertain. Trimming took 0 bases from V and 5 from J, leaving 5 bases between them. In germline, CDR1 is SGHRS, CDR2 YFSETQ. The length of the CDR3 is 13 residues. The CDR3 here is CASSLEGTGELFF. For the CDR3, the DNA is TGCGCCAGCAGCTTGGAAGGTACCGGGGAGCTGTTTTTT.